These T cell receptor beta chains were read from a single sample in a study of PD-1 blockade in classical Hodgkin lymphoma. Clones were read by immunoSEQ multiplex PCR, and TCRdb kept only the in-frame ones, dropping some. The data show under 100,000 clones, 80% to 95% seen once. The sample consisted of peripheral blood mononuclear cells (PBMCs), taken before the second cycle of nivolumab. The source is a human donor with classical Hodgkin lymphoma. Both conserved end residues are part of each CDR3. The D gene is left open where the match is weak. Some rows have no size entry. The others give once, few or many, or a class for an expanded clone.

D gene | J gene | clone size | V gene | CDR3 DNA | CDR3 protein
. | TRBJ1-2 | . | TRBV6-5 | TGTGCCAGCAGTTACGGGGGTGGGGGATATGGCTACACCTTC | CASSYGGGGYGYTF
. | TRBJ1-2 | . | TRBV27 | TGTGCCAGCAGGAATTGGTTGGTATCGGAGGGGGAAAACGACGGCTACACCTTC | CASRNWLVSEGENDGYTF
. | TRBJ2-1 | . | TRBV13 | TGTGCCAGCACCCTAGTGGGATCCAAACCTTCAAATGAGCAGTTCTTC | CASTLVGSKPSNEQFF
. | TRBJ1-4 | . | TRBV5-1 | TGCGCCAGCAGCTTCGTCAGGGCAGAAAAACTGTTTTTT | CASSFVRAEKLFF
TRBD1 | TRBJ2-5 | . | TRBV2 | TGTGCCAGCAGTGAGGGACAGGGAGGATTTGAGACCCAGTACTTC | CASSEGQGGFETQYF
. | TRBJ1-3 | . | TRBV27 | TGTGCCAGCAGGGAGCTCTCTGGAAACACCATATATTTT | CASRELSGNTIYF
. | TRBJ2-2 | . | TRBV28 | TGTGCCAGCACACAACGGGAGCCCAAGTTTTTCGGGGAGCTGTTTTTT | CASTQREPKFFGELFF
TRBD2 | TRBJ2-7 | . | TRBV11-2 | TGTGCCAGCAGCTCACTAGCGGGAATGAACGAGCAGTACTTC | CASSSLAGMNEQYF
TRBD2 | TRBJ2-3 | . | TRBV7-9 | TGTGCCAGCAGCATGTTACTAGCGGGAGACGCGCAGTATTTT | CASSMLLAGDAQYF
TRBD1 | TRBJ1-1 | . | TRBV5-1 | TGCGCCAGCAGCTACCCCCCCGGCTCGGGACAGGCAATGAACACTGAAGCTTTCTTT | CASSYPPGSGQAMNTEAFF
. | TRBJ2-7 | . | TRBV6-6 | TGTGCCAGCAGGAGAGTAAGGGCCCTCGAGCAGTACTTC | CASRRVRALEQYF
. | TRBJ1-1 | . | TRBV5-1 | TGCGCCAGCAGCTTTGTAAGAGACACTGAAGCTTTCTTT | CASSFVRDTEAFF
. | TRBJ1-2 | . | TRBV5-4 | TGTGCCAGCAGCGCAGTCCCGGGACCTCGCCCGTATGGCTACACCTTC | CASSAVPGPRPYGYTF
. | TRBJ1-1 | . | TRBV28 | TGTGCCAGCAGTTCGTTAGGAGGGAGGACTGAAGCTTTCTTT | CASSSLGGRTEAFF
. | TRBJ1-1 | few | TRBV9 | TGTGCCAGCAGCGTAGATTTGAACACTGAAGCTTTCTTT | CASSVDLNTEAFF
TRBD2 | TRBJ2-3 | . | TRBV7-9 | TGTGCCAGCAGCTTAGCGGTAGCGGGAGGCTACACAGATACGCAGTATTTT | CASSLAVAGGYTDTQYF
TRBD1 | TRBJ2-6 | . | TRBV5-5 | TGTGCCAGCAGACCAACAGGGGCTGGGGCCAACGTCCTGACTTTC | CASRPTGAGANVLTF
. | TRBJ2-1 | . | TRBV27 | TGTGCCAGCAGCCCGACTAGTTCTGGGTATGAGCAGTTCTTC | CASSPTSSGYEQFF
. | TRBJ2-2 | . | TRBV6-5 | TGTGCCAGCAGTTTCCGGGCCGGGGAGCTGTTTTTT | CASSFRAGELFF
. | TRBJ1-2 | . | TRBV5-6 | TGTGCCAGCAGCTTGATTTTGCAGGGCCCAGGAGTCTTC | CASSLILQGPGVF
TRBD2 | TRBJ2-3 | . | TRBV28 | TGTGCCAGCACAGAGCTAGCGGGTTTCACTAGCACAGATACGCAGTATTTT | CASTELAGFTSTDTQYF
. | TRBJ1-2 | . | TRBV7-9 | TGTGCCAGCAGCCCTCGCTTAGGACCACTTCTCAATCCCAACATGGCGGACTTC | CASSPRLGPLLNPNMADF
. | TRBJ1-2 | . | TRBV21-1 | TGTGCCAGCAGCAAAATGGGGTCGAACAGGGTCTGCGGCTACACCTTC | CASSKMGSNRVCGYTF
. | TRBJ1-6 | . | TRBV5-6 | TGTGCCAGCAGCTCCCATACAGGGAAAGGGACTTCACCCCTCCACTTT | CASSSHTGKGTSPLHF
. | TRBJ2-2 | . | TRBV5-1 | TGCGCCAGCAGCTCCCAGACAGCGAACACCGGGGAGCTGTTTTTT | CASSSQTANTGELFF
TRBD2 | TRBJ2-4 | . | TRBV2 | TGTGCCAGCAGTGAACCCGCAGGACTAGCGGGAGTCAGGGGTGCCAAAAACATTCAGTACTTC | CASSEPAGLAGVRGAKNIQYF
TRBD1 | TRBJ2-1 | . | TRBV19 | TGTGCCACCAAGGGACAGGGATTCTACAATGAGCAGTTCTTC | CATKGQGFYNEQFF
. | TRBJ2-5 | . | TRBV25-1 | TGTGCCAGCAGAAAGACCGGCTCCCCGAGGGAGACCCAGTACTTC | CASRKTGSPRETQYF
TRBD2 | TRBJ2-7 | . | TRBV27 | TGTGCCAGCAGTTTAAAGGGACTAGACTCCTACGAGCAGTACTTC | CASSLKGLDSYEQYF
TRBD1 | TRBJ1-2 | . | TRBV27 | TGTGCCAGCAGTTCCACCGGGACAGGGCTTTATGGCTACACCTTC | CASSSTGTGLYGYTF
TRBD2 | TRBJ2-2 | . | TRBV28 | TGTGCCAGCAGTTTAACGCATGGACTAGCGGGTTCCGGGGAGCTGTTTTTT | CASSLTHGLAGSGELFF
. | TRBJ2-3 | . | TRBV6-5 | TGTGCCAGCAGTTACTCGATGGAGTGGGGCACAGATACGCAGTATTTT | CASSYSMEWGTDTQYF
. | TRBJ2-2 | . | TRBV28 | TGTGCCAGCAGTACCGGGGAGCTGTTTTTT | CASSTGELFF
. | TRBJ1-1 | once | TRBV4-2 | TGTGCCAGCAGCCAAGATCGCGGTATGAGGATTGAAGCTTTCTTT | CASSQDRGMRIEAFF
. | TRBJ2-1 | . | TRBV6-4 | TGTGCCAGCATCCGATGCTCCTACAATGAGCAGTTCTTC | CASIRCSYNEQFF
TRBD2 | TRBJ2-1 | . | TRBV9 | TGTGCCAGCAGCGTAACCGGACTGACTAGCGGGAAGCTCCAAGACAATGAGCAGTTCTTC | CASSVTGLTSGKLQDNEQFF
. | TRBJ1-4 | . | TRBV29-1 | TGCAGCGTTGGGGGGGGAACTAATGAAAAACTGTTTTTT | CSVGGGTNEKLFF
TRBD1 | TRBJ2-7 | . | TRBV25-1 | TGTGCCAGCAGCCCGGGACAGGGCTCCTACGAGCAGTACTTC | CASSPGQGSYEQYF
. | TRBJ1-2 | . | TRBV27 | TGTGCCAGCAGTTCGACAGCGTCAGGGATCGGAGTTTATGGCTACACCTTC | CASSSTASGIGVYGYTF
TRBD1 | TRBJ1-5 | . | TRBV30 | TGTGCCTGGGAACAGGGGGGGGGCAATCAGCCCCAGCATTTT | CAWEQGGGNQPQHF
. | TRBJ2-1 | . | TRBV30 | TGTGCCTGGAAGGGGTACGATAATGAGCAGTTCTTC | CAWKGYDNEQFF
TRBD1 | TRBJ1-1 | . | TRBV14 | TGTGCCAGCAGCCTACAGGGGACAGGGCCCATAGAAGTCCCGGCTTTCTTT | CASSLQGTGPIEVPAFF
. | TRBJ2-7 | . | TRBV7-2 | TGTGCCAGCAGCTCTACCCTAGAGTCCTACTACGAGCAGTACTTC | CASSSTLESYYEQYF
TRBD2 | TRBJ2-1 | . | TRBV19 | TGTGCCAGTAGTGGTCCACATAGCGGGAGAAATGAGCAGTTCTTC | CASSGPHSGRNEQFF
TRBD1 | TRBJ1-2 | . | TRBV7-9 | TGTGCCAGCAGCTCCACAGGACAGGGGTCGGACTATGGCTACACCTTC | CASSSTGQGSDYGYTF
. | TRBJ2-1 | . | TRBV9 | TGTGCCAGCAGCGTAGAGCCTAGCGTGATCTACAATGAGCAGTTCTTC | CASSVEPSVIYNEQFF
. | TRBJ2-7 | . | TRBV27 | TGTGCCAGCAGTTCAGGGGTCCTCAGCTCCTACGAGCAGTACTTC | CASSSGVLSSYEQYF
TRBD1 | TRBJ1-1 | . | TRBV5-1 | TGCGCCAGCAGCTTGACAGGGGGCACAAACACTGAAGCTTTCTTT | CASSLTGGTNTEAFF
. | TRBJ2-7 | . | TRBV27 | TGTGCCAGCAGTTTTCTCGGTAGCGGCTACGAGCAGTACTTC | CASSFLGSGYEQYF
. | TRBJ1-4 | . | TRBV6-1 | TGTGCCAGCAGTGATAGAGGGGGGGCTACGGGAAACCCAAATGAAAAACTGTTTTTT | CASSDRGGATGNPNEKLFF
. | TRBJ2-7 | . | TRBV5-5 | TGTGCCAGCAGCCCCTCTCAGGTTGGGCAGTACTTC | CASSPSQVGQYF
. | TRBJ1-1 | few | TRBV29-1 | TGCAGCGTTGTCAGGGGATCGAACACTGAAGCTTTCTTT | CSVVRGSNTEAFF
. | TRBJ1-3 | . | TRBV21-1 | TGTGCCAGCAGCAAAGTGTCCGACTCTGGAAACACCATATATTTT | CASSKVSDSGNTIYF
TRBD2 | TRBJ2-1 | . | TRBV4-1 | TGCGCCGGGGGGGGACTAGCGTCCTCCCCCCCCTACAATGAGCAGTTCTTC | CAGGGLASSPPYNEQFF
. | TRBJ2-1 | . | TRBV11-3 | TGTGCCAGCAGCTTAGATAAGAGCTCCTACAATGAGCAGTTCTTC | CASSLDKSSYNEQFF
TRBD1 | TRBJ1-5 | . | TRBV30 | TGTGCCTGGAGTACAGGGGGGAATCAGCCCCAGCATTTT | CAWSTGGNQPQHF
TRBD1 | TRBJ2-7 | . | TRBV29-1 | TGCAGCGTTAGGACAGGGGGCTCTCAAAGCTCCTACGAGCAGTACTTC | CSVRTGGSQSSYEQYF